Listed below are T cell receptor beta chains from one sample, sequenced in a study of tumor-infiltrating lymphocytes in oesophageal squamous cell carcinoma. In TCRdb, the PCR reads were re-called with MiXCR into one record per CDR3 protein. Of around 13,000 distinct CDR3 sequences in the sample, approximately 53% were seen once. Sequences were obtained from esophageal tumor tissue. Receptors originate from a male donor with esophageal squamous cell carcinoma. Each CDR3 is given without its conserved first and last residue. Part of the rows lack a size; the others show once, few, many or a class for expanded clones.

j_call,clone_size,v_call,cdr3_aa
TRBJ2-7,many,TRBV6-1,ASQVGPGNYEQY
TRBJ1-1,once,TRBV28,ASSIVGGEAF
TRBJ2-5,medium-sized,TRBV27,ASSFAGMGETQY
TRBJ2-7,.,TRBV28,ASRVSEQGIAYEQY
TRBJ1-1,once,TRBV6-1,ASRLGADTEAF
TRBJ2-6,.,TRBV7-3,ASSLMAGKDSPLH
.,.,TRBV7-6,ASSQSRAEIAQY
TRBJ2-7,many,TRBV6-1,ASSFASGSREQY
.,.,TRBV12-3/TRBV12-4,ASSWTASYEQY
.,few,TRBV4-2,ASSHRDNEQF
TRBJ2-1,few,TRBV5-1,ASSPGTAYNEQF
.,.,TRBV7-9,ASSFTQTSSYEQF
.,few,TRBV7-2,ASSLAGPGLGGEQF
TRBJ2-5,.,TRBV5-6,ASSLRGQGIWEQY
TRBJ2-3,.,TRBV6-5,ASSSPSGTDTQY
TRBJ1-5,few,TRBV7-2,ASSLAKNQPQH
.,.,TRBV10-2,ASSEFLRASGRNEQY
TRBJ2-4,.,TRBV7-8,ASSSSTSGRAKNIQY
TRBJ2-5,few,TRBV7-2,ASSLSSETQY
TRBJ2-3,.,TRBV7-8,ASSPWTGKGGDTQY
.,once,TRBV7-6,ASSLEPRGEQY
TRBJ2-1,.,TRBV6-1,ASTRTSGVGLDEQF
TRBJ2-5,.,TRBV7-8,ASRKTRDYYETQY
TRBJ2-7,.,TRBV7-3,ASSPDRTAYNEQH
TRBJ2-1,medium-sized,TRBV19,ASSIDPGGSSYNEQF
.,.,TRBV7-2,ASSPWTSGSSDTQY
TRBJ2-1,few,TRBV7-9,ASSSRQGSSYNEQF
.,.,TRBV7-6,ASSTGLAGGKETQY
.,.,TRBV7-6,ASSLGGGAETQF
TRBJ2-7,.,TRBV28,ASSNPTGTGNTGELY
TRBJ1-2,.,TRBV7-2,ASSLGSNGYT
TRBJ2-7,.,TRBV7-3,ASSLELTYEQY
.,.,TRBV28,ASSSPTETQY
.,.,TRBV10-3,AISDRLAGGSYEQY
TRBJ2-3,.,TRBV5-4,ASSLGLTGDTDTQY
TRBJ1-2,.,TRBV7-2,ASSYNTGTGGRGYT
TRBJ2-6,.,TRBV7-6,ASSSMAANVLT
TRBJ2-7,many,TRBV5-1,ASSLGPGQGSYEQY
TRBJ2-3,.,TRBV12-3/TRBV12-4,ASSRGTGDNEQY